This T cell receptor (beta chain) came from a study of T-cell reconstitution after alpha-beta-depleted transplantation in children. General study results and limits: Reported findings indicate that, about two months after transplant, alpha-beta T cells came from several hundred expanded clones, which were derived from non-depleted graft cells. At day 60, the high TCRbeta diversity found in some patients originated from recipient T cells and thymic progenitors that had survived. Newly generated T cells supplied most T-cell counts and diversity one year post-transplant.

Trimming at V came to 0 bases and at J to 4 bases, leaving 3 bases not matched to a gene. The germline gives CDR1 SGHRS, CDR2 YFSETQ. CDR3 length: 15 amino acids. Unique molecular identifiers featured in how the TCRbeta library was prepared. TCRdb re-analysed the PCR reads in MiXCR, keeping a single row per CDR3 protein. The sample has about 510,000 distinct CDR3 sequences, 9.5% to 12% seen once; the top ten hold roughly 15%. This clonotype was detected only a few times. Its antigen is unknown. The chain joins TRBV5-1 to TRBJ2-3, with 9 positions matching TRBD1. The sequenced sample was PBMCs, mostly from graft donor cells, obtained 180 days after TCRalphabeta/CD19-depleted stem cell transplant. This TCR was recovered from a female patient between 2 and 15 years old who had a stem cell transplant for aplastic anemia, so the T cells may come from the graft donor. CDR3 residues: CASSLGDRVADTQYF. The CDR3, as DNA: TGCGCCAGCAGCTTGGGGGACAGGGTGGCAGATACGCAGTATTTT.